These 19 T cell receptor beta chains share one sample of origin, sequenced in a study of blood T cell repertoires in COVID-19. Assay: immunoSEQ multiplex PCR; the TCRdb copy retains only in-frame clones and omits some. The sample carries 280,000 or so clones, about nine tenths recorded once. Sequences were obtained from peripheral blood. All receptors derive from a woman aged 25 to 39 who had recovered from COVID-19.

This chain links TRBV21-1 with TRBJ2-3; the table's D call, TRBD1, has no DNA check behind it. TRBV21-1 is a pseudogene locus. There are 16 residues in the CDR3. CDR3 coding DNA: TGTGCCAGCAGCGAAACAGGGGGACGACACACAGATACGCAGTATTTT. Its protein is CASSETGGRHTDTQYF.

The chain carries TRBV3-1 (or the pseudogene TRBV3-2) and TRBJ1-2; 8 bases fit TRBD1. The CDR3 runs to 15 residues. The V gene end was trimmed by 6 bases and the J gene end by 4 bases; junction bases not matched to a gene: 10. Germline V gene sequence: CDR1 LGHDT, CDR2 YNNKEL (reference sequence). CDR3 nucleotide sequence: TGTGCCAGCAGTTTCGGACAGGGATCACTCTATGGCTACACCTTC. It codes for CASSFGQGSLYGYTF.

This rearrangement joins TRBV14 to TRBJ1-3, with D unclear. V was clipped by 4 bases and J by 4 bases, with 14 bases between them. This CDR3 spans 15 amino acids. CDR1 is SGHDN, CDR2 FVKESK, per germline. In nucleotides, the CDR3 is TGTGCCAGCAGCCGAGAGATACTGGAGGGAAACACCATATATTTT. This sequence encodes CASSREILEGNTIYF.

The chain has TRBV5-1 and TRBJ2-1; TRBD2 agrees at 12 bases. The V and J ends lost 5 bases and 0 bases, in that order; junction bases with no gene match: 3. Germline V CDR1 and CDR2: SGHRS, YFSETQ. There are 16 residues in the CDR3. The CDR3 loop is CASRASGGVSYNEQFF. The CDR3 nucleotides are TGCGCCAGCAGGGCTAGCGGGGGGGTCTCCTACAATGAGCAGTTCTTC.

V and J are TRBV30 and TRBJ1-3; D might be TRBD1 (6 bases). This CDR3 has 15 residues. Germline V gene lookup returns CDR1 GTSNPN and CDR2 SVGIG (reference sequence). V was shortened by 3 bases and J by 2 bases, with 14 bases between the two germline ends. The CDR3 region has the DNA TGTGCCTGGAGGATCCGGGGGGGCACTGGAAACACCATATATTTT. It translates to CAWRIRGGTGNTIYF.

This clone is a singleton in its sample. V usage is TRBV30 and J usage is TRBJ2-7; TRBD2 is a possible D gene (6 bases). The CDR3 covers 16 residues. Germline V gene lookup returns CDR1 GTSNPN and CDR2 SVGIG (reference sequence). V lost 1 base to trimming and J lost 3 bases, with 19 bases between them. The chain's CDR3 is CAWSAPRRVGVYEQYF. In DNA, the CDR3 is TGTGCCTGGAGTGCCCCACGGAGGGTCGGCGTCTACGAGCAGTACTTC.

This clone was found a few times. This CDR3 is also generated by other DNA sequences in the sample. J is TRBJ2-7 and V is TRBV18, with TRBD1 identical over 9 bases. The CDR3 is made up of 14 amino acids. Germline values: CDR1 KGHSH, CDR2 LQKENI. The V gene end was trimmed by 3 bases and the J gene end by 3 bases; junction bases not matched to a gene: 3. The CDR3 DNA follows: TGTGCCAGCTCACCCCGACAGGGGGTCTACGAGCAGTACTTC. It encodes CASSPRQGVYEQYF.

The rearrangement joins TRBV4-2 to TRBJ1-1; TRBD1 agrees at 9 bases. This CDR3 is 15 amino acids long. V lost 5 bases to trimming and J lost 3 bases; unmatched junction nucleotides: 7. CDR1 and CDR2 (germline): LGHNA, YNFKEQ. The CDR3 loop is CASSKSGDRDTEAFF. CDR3 in DNA: TGTGCCAGCAGCAAATCCGGGGACAGGGACACTGAAGCTTTCTTT.

The V gene is TRBV18, the J gene TRBJ2-1; D is unclear. V shed 0 bases and J shed 0 bases, with 24 bases lying between them. Per germline, CDR1 KGHSH and CDR2 LQKENI. This CDR3 contains 21 residues. CDR3 sequence (DNA): TGTGCCAGCTCACCACCGCCACCGTTAGCCGGTCGGGTTAGCTCCTACAATGAGCAGTTCTTC. Protein: CASSPPPPLAGRVSSYNEQFF.

This clone was detected a few times. This chain links TRBV10-1 with TRBJ1-5, with D perhaps TRBD1 (5 bases). There are 15 residues in the CDR3. Trimming shortened V by 10 bases and J by 2 bases, and 18 bases separated the two germline ends. The germline CDR1 and CDR2 sequences are WNHNN and SYGVQD (reference sequence). The CDR3 spells CATTRRGSRNQPQHF. The CDR3 DNA reads as TGCGCCACCACGAGAAGGGGATCGCGCAATCAGCCCCAGCATTTT.

This clone was seen a single time. This chain joins TRBV5-8 and TRBJ1-6, with TRBD1 as a possible D gene (5 bases). The CDR3 runs 15 residues. CDR1 and CDR2 from the germline V gene are SGHTS and YDEGEE. Trimming took off 4 bases at V and 3 bases at J, with 11 bases between the two ends. The CDR3 spells CASSLRQFYNSPLHF. The CDR3 DNA reads as TGTGCCAGCAGCCTGCGACAGTTCTATAATTCACCCCTCCACTTT.

The chain has TRBV6-2 or TRBV6-3 and TRBJ1-1; 10 positions match TRBD1. The CDR3 has 14 residues. Germline V gene lookup returns CDR1 MNHEY and CDR2 SVGEGT. Unmatched junction bases numbered 2, after V lost 2 bases and J lost 5 bases. The CDR3 protein is CASSYGTGDTEAFF. The CDR3 bases are TGTGCCAGCAGTTACGGGACAGGGGATACTGAAGCTTTCTTT.

The CDR3 here is CASSQGPGQGNTEAFF. CDR3 coding DNA: TGCGCCAGCAGCCAAGGCCCGGGACAGGGGAACACTGAAGCTTTCTTT. The V gene is TRBV4-1, the J gene TRBJ1-1; 9 bases agree with TRBD1. The CDR3 is 16 amino acids. CDR1 is MGHRA, CDR2 YSYEKL, per germline. The V and J ends lost 1 base and 1 base, in that order; junction bases with no gene match: 4.

The genes are TRBV18 and TRBJ1-6; D might be TRBD1 (5 bases). There are 16 residues in the CDR3. Germline V gene lookup returns CDR1 KGHSH and CDR2 LQKENI. Trimming removed 3 bases at V and 10 bases at J, with 19 bases between. The CDR3 nucleotides are TGTGCCAGCTCACCCACGATGTTAGACAGAGGCTCACCCCTCCACTTT. Amino acid sequence: CASSPTMLDRGSPLHF.

This clone was recorded a few times. The chain links TRBV28 to TRBJ1-1, with TRBD1 identical over 10 bases. The CDR3 has 13 residues. The J segment lost 4 bases and the V segment lost 8 bases, leaving 4 bases of the junction unmatched. Germline assignment: CDR1 MDHEN and CDR2 SYDVKM. The DNA for the CDR3 is TGTGCCAGCTCGGGACAGGGGATCACTGAAGCTTTCTTT. Protein product: CASSGQGITEAFF. Together with reference TRBV28 and TRBJ1-1, the CDR3 gives the full variable domain: DVKVTQSSRYLVKRTGEKVFLECVQDMDHENMFWYRQDPGLGLRLIYFSYDVKMKEKGDIPEGYSVSREKKERFSLILESASTNQTSMYLCASSGQGITEAFFGQGTRLTVV.

The V and J genes are TRBV6-2 or TRBV6-3 and TRBJ2-7; 10 bases line up with TRBD1. CDR1 and CDR2 (germline): MNHEY, SVGEGT. The CDR3 extends over 15 amino acids. V was clipped by 2 bases and J by 1 base; unmatched bases: 2. The DNA of the CDR3 is TGTGCCAGCAGTTACCGACAGGGGGCTTCCTACGAGCAGTACTTC. It translates to CASSYRQGASYEQYF.

The rearrangement links TRBV7-9 to TRBJ2-7, with D possibly TRBD2 on 5 matching bases. The V gene lost 2 bases and the J gene lost 7 bases, with 12 bases spanning the gap. The CDR3 is made up of 13 amino acids. The germline gives CDR1 SEHNR, CDR2 FQNEAQ (reference sequence). CDR3 in DNA: TGTGCCAGCAGCTTACCCGGGGTTTCAGAGCAGTACTTC. As protein: CASSLPGVSEQYF. Filled out from reference TRBV7-9 and TRBJ2-7, the complete variable domain reads DTGVSQNPRHKITKRGQNVTFRCDPISEHNRLYWYRQTLGQGPEFLTYFQNEAQLEKSRLLSDRFSAERPKGSFSTLEIQRTEQGDSAMYLCASSLPGVSEQYFGPGTRLTVT.

V gene TRBV27 combines with J gene TRBJ2-7; TRBD2 agrees at 11 bases. With 5 bases clipped from V and 2 bases from J, the junction kept 11 bases outside the gene matches. CDR1 and CDR2 (germline): MNHEY, SMNVEV (reference sequence). The CDR3 is 17 amino acids. The DNA for the CDR3 is TGTGCCAGCAGTCCCCCCCCAGTAGCGGGGGGGCCCTACGAGCAGTACTTC. It encodes CASSPPPVAGGPYEQYF.

This chain connects TRBV25-1 to TRBJ1-4, with 11 bases lining up with TRBD1. The CDR3 contains 14 residues. The ends lost 6 bases at V and 7 bases at J; junction bases unmatched: 4. The germline CDR1 and CDR2 sequences are MGHDK and SYGVNS. This CDR3 reads CASSPGTGGEKLFF. The CDR3 region has the DNA TGTGCCAGCAGCCCTGGGACAGGGGGTGAAAAACTGTTTTTT.